This passage covers 15 T cell receptor beta chains from one sample sequenced in a study of identical twins. TCRdb independently ran MiXCR on the 5' RACE reads; one entry per CDR3 protein. Seen here are 280,000 or so distinct CDR3 sequences, roughly 8.6% observed once, and the top ten hold around 2.1%. The sample was also reused in another study, on yellow fever vaccine responses in identical twins.

The sample taken for sequencing was memory (CD45RO+) T cells sorted from blood. Every receptor here comes from a woman between 18 and 29 years old in good health.

This clonotype came up many times. V gene TRBV20-1 combines with J gene TRBJ2-1; 7 bases fit TRBD1. V lost 3 bases, J lost 5 bases, and 7 bases stayed unmatched. Germline values: CDR1 DFQATT, CDR2 SNEGSKA (reference sequence). This CDR3 contains 14 residues. CDR3 in amino acids: CSASSGTDHNEQFF. As DNA, the CDR3 is TGCAGTGCTAGTTCCGGGACAGATCACAATGAGCAGTTCTTC.

The rearrangement links TRBV10-1 to TRBJ2-2; maybe TRBD1 (6 bases). V was cut by 5 bases and J by 0 bases, with 16 bases left in between. The CDR3 is 17 amino acids. The germline V gene encodes CDR1 WNHNN and CDR2 SYGVQD (reference sequence). CDR3 DNA: TGCGCCAGCAGTCCGGGACACCTGCTCGCGAACACCGGGGAGCTGTTTTTT. It translates to CASSPGHLLANTGELFF.

This clonotype was seen at least ten times. The rearrangement links TRBV5-1 to TRBJ1-5, with 7 bases fitting TRBD1. The V gene end was trimmed by 4 bases and the J gene end by 6 bases; junction bases not matched to a gene: 7. Germline values: CDR1 SGHRS, CDR2 YFSETQ. The CDR3 spans 14 residues. CDR3 protein: CASSATGVGQPQHF. The CDR3 nucleotides read TGCGCCAGCAGCGCCACAGGGGTAGGTCAGCCCCAGCATTTT. Full variable domain (remainder filled in from reference TRBV5-1 and TRBJ1-5): KAGVTQTPRYLIKTRGQQVTLSCSPISGHRSVSWYQQTPGQGLQFLFEYFSETQRNKGNFPGRFSGRQFSNSRSEMNVSTLELGDSALYLCASSATGVGQPQHFGDGTRLSIL.

This clonotype was counted ten times or more. The junction differs from germline at one of its ends, possibly a read error. The V gene is TRBV12-3 or TRBV12-4, the J gene TRBJ2-2; 12 bases align to TRBD2. The CDR3 is 15 residues long. The CDR3, as DNA: TGTGCCAGCAGTCTAGCGGGGGGGGCGACTGGGGAGCTGTTTTTT. It specifies CASSLAGGATGELFF.

The chain employs TRBV18 and TRBJ2-2, with D possibly TRBD1 on 5 matching bases. V shed 2 bases and J shed 0 bases, with 7 bases lying between them. The CDR3 consists of 15 residues. Germline lookup yields CDR1 KGHSH and CDR2 LQKENI. CDR3 in amino acids: CASSPRQSNTGELFF. The DNA of the CDR3 is TGTGCCAGCTCACCAAGACAGTCGAACACCGGGGAGCTGTTTTTT.

This clonotype was counted a few times. The gene calls are TRBV5-6 and TRBJ1-5; D uncertain. Per the germline V gene, CDR1 is SGHDT and CDR2 is YYEEEE. The CDR3 loop spans 12 amino acids. Trimming removed 4 bases from V and 6 bases from J, with 8 bases in between. In DNA form, the CDR3 reads TGTGCCAGCAGCATAAGGGCTCAGCCCCAGCATTTT. This codes for CASSIRAQPQHF.

This clonotype was recorded at least ten times. The chain has TRBV28 and TRBJ2-2; D not certain. Trimming took 2 bases from V and 0 from J, leaving 7 bases between them. CDR3 length equals 15 residues. Per the germline V gene, CDR1 is MDHEN and CDR2 is SYDVKM. As DNA, the CDR3 is TGTGCCAGCAGTTTAGTTACGGCGAACACCGGGGAGCTGTTTTTT. Protein: CASSLVTANTGELFF.

There are a few counts of this clonotype. The chain has TRBV6-1 and TRBJ2-3; D not resolved. The V and J ends lost 6 bases and 1 base respectively, with 11 bases between them. CDR3 length: 14 amino acids. CDR1 MNHNS and CDR2 SASEGT come from the germline V gene. In nucleotides, the CDR3 is TGTGCCAGCAGCACTTCGTGGGGCACAGATACGCAGTATTTT. This translates into CASSTSWGTDTQYF.

V and J are TRBV11-3 and TRBJ2-1, with 10 nucleotides matching TRBD2. The J segment lost 2 bases and the V segment lost 1 base, leaving 11 bases of the junction unmatched. Germline CDR1 is SGHNT and CDR2 is YENEEA. The CDR3 runs 19 residues. CDR3 coding DNA: TGTGCCAGCAGCTTAGTAGGTCCCCTAGCGGGAGTCCCCTACAATGAGCAGTTCTTC. Amino acids: CASSLVGPLAGVPYNEQFF.

This clonotype was detected ten times or more. The chain uses TRBV2 and TRBJ1-6, with D hard to call. V lost 3 bases to trimming and J lost 12 bases, with 9 bases between them. CDR1 and CDR2 from the germline V gene are SNHLY and FYNNEI. This CDR3 is 12 amino acids long. This chain's CDR3 is CASSEFAGPLHF. DNA of the CDR3: TGTGCCAGCAGTGAGTTCGCCGGACCCCTCCACTTT.

The table lists this clonotype with a few counts. CDR3 sequence: CASSYGGSQLNEQFF. The CDR3 DNA reads as TGTGCCAGCAGTTACGGTGGCAGCCAACTCAATGAGCAGTTCTTC. The chain has TRBV6-5 and TRBJ2-1, with unresolved D. CDR1 is MNHEY and CDR2 is SVGAGI in the germline V gene. Trimming cost V 2 bases and J 6 bases, with 14 bases left between them. The CDR3 covers 15 residues.

In DNA, the CDR3 is TGTGCCAGCAGCTTAGGCCGGTGGGACAGGGGGCGGCGCGGCTATGGCTACACCTTC. Translated: CASSLGRWDRGRRGYGYTF. The genes are TRBV13 and TRBJ1-2; 12 bases are a match to TRBD1. In germline, CDR1 is PRHDT, CDR2 FYEKMQ (reference sequence). The CDR3 length is 19 residues. Trimming took 0 bases from V and 4 from J; bases not matched to a gene: 12.

This chain links TRBV18 with TRBJ2-2; 11 bases align to TRBD1. The junction had 3 bases not matched to a gene; V was cut back by 5 bases and J by 4 bases. The CDR3 is made up of 15 amino acids. The germline V gene encodes CDR1 KGHSH and CDR2 LQKENI. The CDR3 DNA sequence: TGTGCCAGCTCAAGGACAGGGGGCATCACCGGGGAGCTGTTTTTT. It encodes CASSRTGGITGELFF.

This chain connects TRBV7-9 to TRBJ2-5; TRBD2 is a possible D gene (5 bases). The CDR3 has 14 amino acids. Trimming cost V 7 bases and J 5 bases, with 17 bases left between them. Looked up from germline, CDR1 is SEHNR and CDR2 is FQNEAQ (reference sequence). The CDR3 region is CASNGGLARETQYF. CDR3 in DNA: TGTGCCAGCAACGGCGGGCTGGCCCGGGAGACCCAGTACTTC.

This clonotype has a count of ten or more. V gene TRBV6-1 combines with J gene TRBJ1-5; 8 bases are shared with TRBD1. This CDR3 has 14 amino acids. The V gene's germline CDR1 is MNHNS and CDR2 SASEGT. Trimming removed 6 bases from V and 7 bases from J; junction bases left unmatched: 8. The CDR3 DNA sequence: TGTGCCAGCAGGCCAGGACAGGGAGGCCAGCCCCAGCATTTT. It is translated as CASRPGQGGQPQHF.